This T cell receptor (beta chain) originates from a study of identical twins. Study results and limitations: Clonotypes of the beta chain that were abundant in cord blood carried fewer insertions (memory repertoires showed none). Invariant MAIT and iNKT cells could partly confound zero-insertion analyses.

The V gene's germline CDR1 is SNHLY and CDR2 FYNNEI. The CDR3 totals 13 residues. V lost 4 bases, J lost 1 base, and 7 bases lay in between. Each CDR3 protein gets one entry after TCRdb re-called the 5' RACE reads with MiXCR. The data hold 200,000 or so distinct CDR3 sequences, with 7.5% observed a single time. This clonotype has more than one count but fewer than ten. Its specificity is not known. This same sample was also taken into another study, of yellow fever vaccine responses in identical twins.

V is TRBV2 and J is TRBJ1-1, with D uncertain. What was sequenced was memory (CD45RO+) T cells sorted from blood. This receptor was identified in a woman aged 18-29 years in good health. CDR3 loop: CASSADENTEAFF. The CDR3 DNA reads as TGTGCCAGCAGTGCGGACGAGAACACTGAAGCTTTCTTT. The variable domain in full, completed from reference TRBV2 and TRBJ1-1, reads EPEVTQTPSHQVTQMGQEVILRCVPISNHLYFYWYRQILGQKVEFLVSFYNNEISEKSEIFDDQFSVERPDGSNFTLKIRSTKLEDSAMYFCASSADENTEAFFGQGTRLTVV.